In this sample, the clone carrying this TCR beta chain turned up once. Its target is unknown. This PCR relied on a set of 60 Vbeta primers and 13 Jbeta primers. Clones were read by immunoSEQ multiplex PCR, and TCRdb kept only the in-frame ones, dropping some. This sample has roughly 160,000 clones, with over 70% found just once. The entry originates in a study of cytomegalovirus exposure and HLA in healthy donors. Regarding the study as a whole: Later analysis identified about 18,000 TCR beta sequences associated with HLA alleles, using a false discovery rate threshold of 0.05. Further analysis was carried out later, and it showed several of the most significant clusters appearing linked to common viral pathogens. A later analysis linked a missense DCLRE1C variant to TCR beta V- and J-gene trimming.

Germline loops: CDR1 MNHNS, CDR2 SASEGT. Unmatched junction bases numbered 11, after V lost 8 bases and J lost 7 bases. CDR3 length equals 14 residues. The sequenced material came from PBMCs. The V and J genes are TRBV6-1 and TRBJ2-5; 9 bases align to TRBD2. The receptor was isolated from a boy between 2 and 15 years old in good health and CMV-seronegative. This chain's CDR3 is CASPGVSGGGTQYF. The DNA for the CDR3 is TGTGCCAGCCCGGGAGTTAGCGGGGGAGGGACCCAGTACTTC.